Many counts were recorded for the clone carrying this TCR beta chain. The source of the sample is a study of read filtering for tumor transcriptome and immune sequencing. This CDR3 is 16 amino acids long. Deletions cut 5 bases from V and 5 bases from J, with 21 bases between. Germline lookup yields CDR1 SGHAT and CDR2 FQNNGV. From 300 to 400 ng of RNA, a library with molecular barcoded alpha/delta and beta/gamma adaptors was made. TCRdb recomputed calls from the reads with MiXCR, one row per CDR3 protein. The sample consists of tens of thousands of distinct CDR3 sequences, roughly 21% of them appearing once.

V is TRBV11-2 and J is TRBJ1-1; maybe TRBD1 (5 bases). The source of this sequence is a donor over 35 with multiple myeloma. Input material: a population of CD138-negative cells sorted from bone marrow. CDR3 nucleotides: TGTGCCAGCAGCCCATACAGCGGGGGTGGTGGGACTGAAGCTTTCTTT. It codes for CASSPYSGGGGTEAFF. The whole variable domain, remainder taken from reference TRBV11-2 and TRBJ1-1, is EAGVAQSPRYKIIEKRQSVAFWCNPISGHATLYWYQQILGQGPKLLIQFQNNGVVDDSQLPKDRFSAERLKGVDSTLKIQPAKLEDSAVYLCASSPYSGGGGTEAFFGQGTRLTVV.